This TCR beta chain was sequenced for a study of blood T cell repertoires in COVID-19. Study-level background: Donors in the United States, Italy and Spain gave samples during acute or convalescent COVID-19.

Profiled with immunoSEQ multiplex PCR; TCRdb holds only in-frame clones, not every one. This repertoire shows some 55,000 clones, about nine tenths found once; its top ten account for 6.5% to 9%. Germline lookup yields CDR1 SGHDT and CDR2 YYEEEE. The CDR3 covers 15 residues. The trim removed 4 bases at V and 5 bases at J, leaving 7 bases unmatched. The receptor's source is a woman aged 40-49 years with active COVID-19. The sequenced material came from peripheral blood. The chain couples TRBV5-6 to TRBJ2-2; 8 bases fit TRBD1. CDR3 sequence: CASSLRTGRTGELFF. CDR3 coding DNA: TGTGCCAGCAGCCTTCGGACAGGGAGGACCGGGGAGCTGTTTTTT.